A selection of T cell receptor beta chains follows, all from one sample in a study of cytomegalovirus exposure and HLA in healthy donors. Clones were read by immunoSEQ multiplex PCR, and TCRdb kept only the in-frame ones, dropping some. The profile shows about 150,000 clones, about 80% of them singletons. Material: PBMCs. The receptors stem from a middle-aged man in good health and CMV-seropositive. Both conserved end residues are trimmed from each CDR3.

v_call: TRBV30
cdr3_aa: AWEDRGAYEQY

v_call: TRBV13
cdr3_aa: ASSPRQEATTDTQY

v_call: TRBV7-3
cdr3_aa: ASSPLDSGAGTEAF

v_call: TRBV19
cdr3_aa: ASSMGPEAF

v_call: TRBV7-9
cdr3_aa: SSSRSGNTDTQY

v_call: TRBV6-5
cdr3_aa: ASSRSGGYEQY

v_call: TRBV2
cdr3_aa: ASSGTVPIGGAYEQY

v_call: TRBV10-1
cdr3_aa: ASSESTLRGTEAF

v_call: TRBV7-9
cdr3_aa: ASSSVRSSGELF

v_call: TRBV4-1
cdr3_aa: ASSQVLAGVREQY

v_call: TRBV6-5
cdr3_aa: ASSYEPRGGYT

v_call: TRBV5-1
cdr3_aa: ASSLESGSGDEQF

v_call: TRBV6-4
cdr3_aa: ASSGTSGTDTQY

v_call: TRBV10-3
cdr3_aa: AISGQPNTEAF

v_call: TRBV29-1
cdr3_aa: SVGQGAGGYT

v_call: TRBV2
cdr3_aa: ASSVDRGSYNEQF